This T cell receptor beta chain came from a study of PD-L1 blockade in urothelial cancer. Time point of the sample: peripheral blood 6 weeks after treatment start. Assay used: immunoSEQ multiplex PCR; TCRdb lists only in-frame clones, some missing. The sample holds 66,000 or so clones; around nine tenths are singletons and the top ten take 10% to 12%. Material: PBMCs, obtained around atezolizumab (anti-PD-L1) treatment. This sequence was found in a man aged 60-69 years with urothelial cancer.

This CDR3 reads CSVTTGDTTGNTIYF. The CDR3, as DNA: TGCAGCGTTACGACAGGGGATACGACTGGAAACACCATATATTTT. V gene TRBV29-1 combines with J gene TRBJ1-3; 8 bases line up with TRBD1. The CDR3 spans 15 residues. V was clipped by 5 bases and J by 2 bases; unmatched bases: 8. Germline V lookup: CDR1 SQVTM, CDR2 ANQGSEA.